The 5 T cell receptor beta chains listed next were all sequenced from one sample in a study of low-dose radiotherapy and immunotherapy resistance in tumors. cDNA synthesis used a TRAV/TRBV-specific primer set for both chains. Amplification of TCRs used a constant-region primer and V-primer adapter for about 19 PCR cycles. TCRdb redid the calling of the reads with MiXCR, one entry per CDR3 protein. This sample has about 30,000 distinct CDR3 sequences, with about 53% found just once. The time point: after trial treatment. Treatment reported: LDRT plus nivolumab, ipilimumab, low-dose cyclophosphamide and aspirin (RACIN trial). The sequenced sample was PBMCs, obtained after low-dose radiotherapy plus immunotherapy. Source of these receptors: a male donor with gallbladder cancer.

This clonotype appeared many times. The chain combines TRBV7-9 with TRBJ1-6; possible D gene TRBD1, 6 bases. V lost 5 bases and J 14 bases, leaving 16 bases between the germline ends. There are 13 residues in the CDR3. CDR1 and CDR2 from the germline V gene are SEHNR and FQNEAQ (reference sequence). CDR3 loop: CASSQNRGATLHF. The CDR3 region has the DNA TGTGCCAGCAGCCAAAACCGGGGGGCAACCCTCCACTTT.

The chain carries TRBV5-1 and TRBJ2-1; 11 nucleotides agree with TRBD2. V shed 7 bases and J 5 bases; nucleotides not matched to a gene: 2. Per the germline V gene, CDR1 is SGHRS and CDR2 is YFSETQ. The CDR3 is made up of 13 amino acids. CDR3 sequence reads: CASAGLADNEQFF. CDR3 coding DNA: TGCGCCAGCGCGGGACTAGCGGACAATGAGCAGTTCTTC. The variable domain in full, with the rest retrieved from reference TRBV5-1 and TRBJ2-1, is KAGVTQTPRYLIKTRGQQVTLSCSPISGHRSVSWYQQTPGQGLQFLFEYFSETQRNKGNFPGRFSGRQFSNSRSEMNVSTLELGDSALYLCASAGLADNEQFFGPGTRLTVL.

V usage is TRBV24-1 and J usage is TRBJ1-5, with D tentatively TRBD1 (6 bases). Trimming shortened V by 2 bases and J by 7 bases, and 11 bases separated the two germline ends. The V gene's germline CDR1 is KGHDR and CDR2 SFDVKD. This CDR3 is 14 amino acids long. The CDR3 DNA reads TGTGCCACCAGTGATTCGGGGGCGGGACAGCCCCAGCATTTT. As protein: CATSDSGAGQPQHF.

The V and J genes are TRBV28 and TRBJ2-7; TRBD2 matches 11 bases. The ends lost 6 bases at V and 7 bases at J; junction bases unmatched: 11. Germline V gene lookup returns CDR1 MDHEN and CDR2 SYDVKM. The CDR3 sequence is 15 residues long. The CDR3 coding sequence is TGTGCCAGCAGCCCCTCTAGCGGGAGGATCCGAGAGCAGTACTTC. Translation: CASSPSSGRIREQYF. Supplemented by reference TRBV28 and TRBJ2-7, the full variable domain reads DVKVTQSSRYLVKRTGEKVFLECVQDMDHENMFWYRQDPGLGLRLIYFSYDVKMKEKGDIPEGYSVSREKKERFSLILESASTNQTSMYLCASSPSSGRIREQYFGPGTRLTVT.

In its sample, this clonotype ranks as medium-sized. The chain combines TRBV5-1 with TRBJ2-7; the match to TRBD1 covers 8 bases. V was pared by 0 bases and J by 2 bases, with 4 bases of the junction left unmatched. The CDR3 has 15 amino acids. The germline V gene encodes CDR1 SGHRS and CDR2 YFSETQ. This CDR3 is CASSLASGGTYEQYF. In DNA form, the CDR3 reads TGCGCCAGCAGCTTGGCCTCAGGGGGCACCTACGAGCAGTACTTC.